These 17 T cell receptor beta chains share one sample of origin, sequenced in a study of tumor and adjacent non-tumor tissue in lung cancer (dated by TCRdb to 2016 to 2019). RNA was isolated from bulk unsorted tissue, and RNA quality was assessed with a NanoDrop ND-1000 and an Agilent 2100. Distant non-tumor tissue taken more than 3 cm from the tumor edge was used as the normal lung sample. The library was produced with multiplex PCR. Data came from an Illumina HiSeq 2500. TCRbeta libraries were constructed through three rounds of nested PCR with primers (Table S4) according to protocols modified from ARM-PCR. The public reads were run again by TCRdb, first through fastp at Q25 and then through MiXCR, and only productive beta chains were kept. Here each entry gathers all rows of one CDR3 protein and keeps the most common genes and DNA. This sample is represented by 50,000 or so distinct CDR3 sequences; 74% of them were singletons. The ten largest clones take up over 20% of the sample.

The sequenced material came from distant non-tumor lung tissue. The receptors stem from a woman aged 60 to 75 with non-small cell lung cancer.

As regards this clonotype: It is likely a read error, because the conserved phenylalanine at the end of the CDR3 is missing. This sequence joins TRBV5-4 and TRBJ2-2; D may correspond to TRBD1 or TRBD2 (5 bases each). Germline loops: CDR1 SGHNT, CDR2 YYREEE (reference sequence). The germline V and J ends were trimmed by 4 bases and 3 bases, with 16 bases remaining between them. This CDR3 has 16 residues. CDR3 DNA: TGTGCCAGCAGCCTGGAAGTGACAGCGGACACCGGGGAGCTGTTTTTA. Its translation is CASSLEVTADTGELFL.

The CDR3 sequence: CAGSFYGGQSYEQYF. The DNA for the CDR3 is TGTGCCGGTAGTTTTTACGGGGGGCAATCCTACGAGCAGTACTTC. This rearrangement joins TRBV12-3 or TRBV12-4 to TRBJ2-7; weak D call: TRBD2 (7 bases). Trimming took off 11 bases at V and 1 base at J, with 21 bases between the two ends. The CDR3 has 15 amino acids.

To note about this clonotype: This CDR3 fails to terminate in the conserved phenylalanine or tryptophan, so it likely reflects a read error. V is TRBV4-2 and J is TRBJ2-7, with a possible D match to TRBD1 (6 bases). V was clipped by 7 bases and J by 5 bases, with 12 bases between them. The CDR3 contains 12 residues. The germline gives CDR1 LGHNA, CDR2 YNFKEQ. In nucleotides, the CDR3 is TGTGCCAGCATCCCCCCAGGGGACGAGCAGTACTCC. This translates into CASIPPGDEQYS.

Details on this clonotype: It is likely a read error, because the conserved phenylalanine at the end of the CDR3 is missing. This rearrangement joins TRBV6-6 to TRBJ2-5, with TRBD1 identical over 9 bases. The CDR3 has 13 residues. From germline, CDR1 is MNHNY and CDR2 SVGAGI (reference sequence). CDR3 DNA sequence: TGTGCTAGCAAAGGGACAGGGTTTGAGACCCAGTACGTC. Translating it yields CASKGTGFETQYV.

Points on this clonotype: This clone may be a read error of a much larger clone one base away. The CDR3, as DNA: TGTGCCAGCAGCCAGGGACAGCACTTCAATCAGCCCCAGCATTTT. Translation gives CASSQGQHFNQPQHF. This chain connects TRBV11-2 to TRBJ1-5, with 7 bases fitting TRBD1. The germline gives CDR1 SGHAT, CDR2 FQNNGV. The V segment lost 5 bases and the J segment 3 bases; nucleotides outside the gene matches: 7. The length of the CDR3 is 15 residues.

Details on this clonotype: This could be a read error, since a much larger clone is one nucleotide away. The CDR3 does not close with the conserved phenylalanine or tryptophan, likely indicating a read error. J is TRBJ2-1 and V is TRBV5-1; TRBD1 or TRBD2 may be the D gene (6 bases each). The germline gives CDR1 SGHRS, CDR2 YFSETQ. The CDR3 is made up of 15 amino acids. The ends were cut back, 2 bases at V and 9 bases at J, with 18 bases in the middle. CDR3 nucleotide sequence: TGCGCCAGCAGCTTTCGTCCACAGGGAGGCACTGAGCAGTTCTTA. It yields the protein CASSFRPQGGTEQFL.

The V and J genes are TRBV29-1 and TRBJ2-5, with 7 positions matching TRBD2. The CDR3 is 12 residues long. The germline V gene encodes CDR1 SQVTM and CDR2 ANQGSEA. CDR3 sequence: CRVGTTGETQYF. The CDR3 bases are TGCAGAGTGGGGACTACCGGAGAGACCCAGTACTTC.

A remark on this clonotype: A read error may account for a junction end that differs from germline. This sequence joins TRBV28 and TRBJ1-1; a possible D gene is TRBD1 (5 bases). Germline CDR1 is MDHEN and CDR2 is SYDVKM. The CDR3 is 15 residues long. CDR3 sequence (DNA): TGTGTCAGCAGTTTAAGAGGGACCATGAACACTGAAGCTTTCTTT. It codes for CVSSLRGTMNTEAFF. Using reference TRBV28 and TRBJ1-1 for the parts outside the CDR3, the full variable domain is DVKVTQSSRYLVKRTGEKVFLECVQDMDHENMFWYRQDPGLGLRLIYFSYDVKMKEKGDIPEGYSVSREKKERFSLILESASTNQTSMYLCVSSLRGTMNTEAFFGQGTRLTVV.

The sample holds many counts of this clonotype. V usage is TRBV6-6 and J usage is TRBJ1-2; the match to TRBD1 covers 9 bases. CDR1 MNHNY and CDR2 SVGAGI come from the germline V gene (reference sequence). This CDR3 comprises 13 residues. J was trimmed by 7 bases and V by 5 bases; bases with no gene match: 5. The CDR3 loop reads CASSDRGGAGYTF. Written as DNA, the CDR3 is TGTGCCAGCAGTGACAGGGGGGGGGCTGGCTACACCTTC.

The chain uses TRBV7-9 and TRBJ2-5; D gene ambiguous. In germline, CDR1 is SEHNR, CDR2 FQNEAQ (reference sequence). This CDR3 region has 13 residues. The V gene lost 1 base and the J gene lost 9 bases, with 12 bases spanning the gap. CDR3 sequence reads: CASSLGDLRAQYF. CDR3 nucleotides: TGTGCCAGCAGCTTAGGCGACCTTCGGGCCCAGTACTTC.

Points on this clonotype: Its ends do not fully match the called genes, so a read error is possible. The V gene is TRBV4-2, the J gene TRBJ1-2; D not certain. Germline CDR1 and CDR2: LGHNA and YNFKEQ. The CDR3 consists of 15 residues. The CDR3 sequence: CANSQDGISNYDYTF. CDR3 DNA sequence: TGTGCCAACAGCCAGGACGGGATCTCTAACTATGACTACACCTTC.

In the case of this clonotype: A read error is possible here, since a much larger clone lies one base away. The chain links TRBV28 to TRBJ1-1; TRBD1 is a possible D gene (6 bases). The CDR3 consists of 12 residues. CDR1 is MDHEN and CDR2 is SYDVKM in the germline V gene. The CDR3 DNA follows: TGTACCAGCAGGGACATGAACACTGAAGCTTTCTTT. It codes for CTSRDMNTEAFF.

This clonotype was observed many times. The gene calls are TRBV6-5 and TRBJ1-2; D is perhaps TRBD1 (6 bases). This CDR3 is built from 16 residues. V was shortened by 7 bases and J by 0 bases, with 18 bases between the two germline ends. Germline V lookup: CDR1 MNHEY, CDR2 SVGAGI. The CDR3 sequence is CASTPRPTGANYGYTF. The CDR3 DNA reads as TGTGCCAGCACCCCGCGACCGACAGGAGCTAACTATGGCTACACCTTC.

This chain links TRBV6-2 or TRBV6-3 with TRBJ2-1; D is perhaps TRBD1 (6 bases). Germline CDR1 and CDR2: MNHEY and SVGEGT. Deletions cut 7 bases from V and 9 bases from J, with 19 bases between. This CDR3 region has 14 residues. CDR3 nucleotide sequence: TGTGCCAGCACCGGGATAGGGGGAAACATTGAGCAGTTCTTC. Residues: CASTGIGGNIEQFF.

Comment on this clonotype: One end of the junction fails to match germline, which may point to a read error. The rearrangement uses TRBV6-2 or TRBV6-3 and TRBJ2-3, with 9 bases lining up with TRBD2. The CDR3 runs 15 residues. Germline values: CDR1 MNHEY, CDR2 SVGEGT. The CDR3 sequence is CASSLGLASLDTQYF. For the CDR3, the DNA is TGTGCGAGCAGTTTAGGACTAGCGAGTCTAGATACGCAGTATTTT.

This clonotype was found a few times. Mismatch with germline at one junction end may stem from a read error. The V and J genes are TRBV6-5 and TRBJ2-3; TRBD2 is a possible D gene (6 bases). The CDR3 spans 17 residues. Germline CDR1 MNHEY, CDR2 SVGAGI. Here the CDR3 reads CASSYTGTSMGTDMQYF. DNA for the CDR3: TGTGCCAGCAGTTACACCGGGACTTCCATGGGCACAGATATGCAGTATTTT.

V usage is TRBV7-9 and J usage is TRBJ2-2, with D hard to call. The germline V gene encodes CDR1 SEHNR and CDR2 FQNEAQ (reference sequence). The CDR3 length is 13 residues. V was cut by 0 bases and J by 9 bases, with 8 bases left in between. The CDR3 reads CASSLAASRELFF. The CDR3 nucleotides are TGTGCCAGCAGCTTAGCGGCTTCCCGGGAGCTGTTTTTT.